This T cell receptor (beta chain) is from a study of T-cell memory formation after mild COVID-19. UMIs and sample barcodes were carried by the TCR alpha and TCR beta cDNA libraries that 5'RACE produced using constant-segment primers. One entry per CDR3 protein, called by TCRdb with MiXCR from the 5' RACE reads. Of a few hundred thousand distinct CDR3 sequences in the sample, approximately 15% were seen once. In regard to this clonotype: Its cognate antigen is unknown.

General study results and limits: Clones contracting over day 15 to 85 were CD4/CD8 balanced, with later expanders leaning CD4+. For contracting clones, CD4+ ones sat mainly in CM and EM, CD8+ in EMRA. A subset of responding clones appeared in pre-infection memory, suggesting cross-reactive memory joined.

Germline V gene data show CDR1 as SNHLY and CDR2 as FYNNEI. J was trimmed by 0 bases and V by 6 bases; bases with no gene match: 4. The CDR3 runs to 15 residues. The chain has TRBV2 and TRBJ1-5; TRBD1 matches at 8 bases. This clonotype was obtained from a man between 18 and 35 years old who had mild COVID-19 (a few samples of this study predate the infection). Cell type and time point are not known. Specimen: PBMCs or a T cell subset sorted from them (not recorded which). The CDR3 DNA sequence: TGTGCCAGCAGGGGACAGGATAATAGCAATCAGCCCCAGCATTTT. It encodes CASRGQDNSNQPQHF.